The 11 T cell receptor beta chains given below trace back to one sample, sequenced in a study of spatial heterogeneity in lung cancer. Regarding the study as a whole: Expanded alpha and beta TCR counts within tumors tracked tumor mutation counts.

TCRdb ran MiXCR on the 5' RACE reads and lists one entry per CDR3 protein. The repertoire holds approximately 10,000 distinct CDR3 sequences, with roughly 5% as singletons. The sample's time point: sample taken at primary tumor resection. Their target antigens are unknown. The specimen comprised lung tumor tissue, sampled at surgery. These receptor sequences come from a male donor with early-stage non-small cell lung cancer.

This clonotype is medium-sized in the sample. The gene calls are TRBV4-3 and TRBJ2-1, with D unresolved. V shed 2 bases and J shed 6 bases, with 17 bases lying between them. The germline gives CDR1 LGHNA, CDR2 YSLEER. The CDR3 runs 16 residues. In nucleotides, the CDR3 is TGCGCCAGCAGCCAACATCGGCTAGTTAGTGGCAATGAGCAGTTCTTC. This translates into CASSQHRLVSGNEQFF.

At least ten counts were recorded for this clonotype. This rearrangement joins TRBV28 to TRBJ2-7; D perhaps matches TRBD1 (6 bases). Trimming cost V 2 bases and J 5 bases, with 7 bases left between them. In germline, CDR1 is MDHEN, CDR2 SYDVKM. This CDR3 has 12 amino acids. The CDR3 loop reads CASSLRGNEQYF. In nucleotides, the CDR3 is TGTGCCAGCAGTTTAAGGGGGAACGAGCAGTACTTC.

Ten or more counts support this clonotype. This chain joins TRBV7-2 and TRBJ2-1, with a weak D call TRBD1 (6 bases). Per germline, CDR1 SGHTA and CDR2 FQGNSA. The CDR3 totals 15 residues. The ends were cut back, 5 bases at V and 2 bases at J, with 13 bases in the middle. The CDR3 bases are TGTGCCAGCAGCGATAGGGGGTACCCCTACAATGAGCAGTTCTTC. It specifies CASSDRGYPYNEQFF.

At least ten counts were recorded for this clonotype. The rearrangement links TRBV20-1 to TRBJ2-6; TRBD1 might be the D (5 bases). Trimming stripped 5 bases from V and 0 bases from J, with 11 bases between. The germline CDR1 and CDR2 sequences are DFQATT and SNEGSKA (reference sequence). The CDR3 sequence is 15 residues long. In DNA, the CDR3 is TGCAGTGCTTATACAGGTGCCTCTGGGGCCAACGTCCTGACTTTC. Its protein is CSAYTGASGANVLTF.

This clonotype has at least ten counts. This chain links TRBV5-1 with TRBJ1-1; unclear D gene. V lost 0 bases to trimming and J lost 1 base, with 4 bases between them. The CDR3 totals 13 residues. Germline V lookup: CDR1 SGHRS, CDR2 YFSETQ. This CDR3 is CASSLGPNTEAFF. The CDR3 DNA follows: TGCGCCAGCAGCTTGGGGCCGAACACTGAAGCTTTCTTT.

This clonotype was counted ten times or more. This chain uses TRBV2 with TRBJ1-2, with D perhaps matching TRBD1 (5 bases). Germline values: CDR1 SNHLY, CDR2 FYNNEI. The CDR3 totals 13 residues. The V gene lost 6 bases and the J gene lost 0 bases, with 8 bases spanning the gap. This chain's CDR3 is CASRRQTNYGYTF. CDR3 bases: TGTGCCAGCAGGAGACAGACTAACTATGGCTACACCTTC.

CDR3 bases: TGTGCCAGCAGGTGGGGCGGGAGCACAGATACGCAGTATTTT. It codes for CASRWGGSTDTQYF. The V gene is TRBV7-2, the J gene TRBJ2-3, with D perhaps being TRBD1 or TRBD2 (5 bases each). The length of the CDR3 is 14 residues. Germline assignment: CDR1 SGHTA and CDR2 FQGNSA. V was shortened by 6 bases and J by 0 bases, with 10 bases between the two germline ends.

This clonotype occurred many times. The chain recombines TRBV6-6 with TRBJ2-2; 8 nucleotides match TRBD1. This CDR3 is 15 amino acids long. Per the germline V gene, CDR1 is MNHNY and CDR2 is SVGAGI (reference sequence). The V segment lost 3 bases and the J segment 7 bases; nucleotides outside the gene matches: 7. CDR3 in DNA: TGTGCCAGCAGTTATGTGAAGGGGACAGGCGGGGAGCTGTTTTTT. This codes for CASSYVKGTGGELFF.

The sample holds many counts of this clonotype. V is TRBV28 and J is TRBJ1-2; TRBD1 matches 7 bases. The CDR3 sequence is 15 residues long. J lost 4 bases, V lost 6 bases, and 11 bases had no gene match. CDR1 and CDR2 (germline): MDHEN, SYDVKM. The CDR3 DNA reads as TGTGCCAGCAGCAGACCTCAGACAGGGACCTATGGCTACACCTTC. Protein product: CASSRPQTGTYGYTF.

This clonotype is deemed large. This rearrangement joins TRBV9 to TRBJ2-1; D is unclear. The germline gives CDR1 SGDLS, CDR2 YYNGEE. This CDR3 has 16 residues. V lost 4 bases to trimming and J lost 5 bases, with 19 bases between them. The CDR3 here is CASSTQTIGQNNEQFF. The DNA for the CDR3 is TGTGCCAGCAGCACCCAGACAATCGGCCAAAACAATGAGCAGTTCTTC.

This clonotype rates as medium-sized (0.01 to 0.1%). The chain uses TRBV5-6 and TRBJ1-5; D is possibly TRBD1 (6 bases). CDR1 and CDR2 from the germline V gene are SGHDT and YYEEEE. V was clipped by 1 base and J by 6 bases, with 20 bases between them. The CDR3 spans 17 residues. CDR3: CASSLRWSGGQGQPQHF. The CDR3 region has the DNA TGTGCCAGCAGCTTGAGGTGGAGCGGGGGCCAGGGTCAGCCCCAGCATTTT.